What follows are 14 T cell receptor beta chains derived from one specimen sequenced in a study of cytomegalovirus exposure and HLA in healthy donors. Repertoires were generated with immunoSEQ multiplex PCR, while TCRdb's copy carries only in-frame clones and drops some. The top ten hold 0.89% of the sample, which has about 170,000 clones, approximately 96% seen once. What was sequenced was PBMCs. These receptors all come from a woman aged 18-29 years in good health and CMV-seronegative.

The genes are TRBV6-5 and TRBJ2-1; 7 bases line up with TRBD1. Germline V gene data show CDR1 as MNHEY and CDR2 as SVGAGI. V was pared by 5 bases and J by 15 bases, with 7 bases of the junction left unmatched. CDR3 size: 11 residues. The CDR3 sequence: CASSDRVRWFF. CDR3 nucleotides: TGTGCCAGCAGTGACAGGGTGAGGTGGTTCTTC.

The chain carries TRBV4-2 and TRBJ1-5; TRBD1 aligns across 9 bases. Germline V gene lookup returns CDR1 LGHNA and CDR2 YNFKEQ. The ends lost 4 bases at V and 2 bases at J; junction bases unmatched: 0. This CDR3 has 14 residues. The CDR3 here is CASSRTGGNQPQHF. The CDR3 DNA is TGTGCCAGCAGCCGGACAGGGGGCAATCAGCCCCAGCATTTT.

The chain recombines TRBV19 with TRBJ1-2; D gene unclear. Germline loops: CDR1 LNHDA, CDR2 SQIVND (reference sequence). Trimming removed 3 bases at V and 3 bases at J, with 11 bases between. This CDR3 has 14 residues. CDR3 loop: CASSIPSGYYGYTF. CDR3 in DNA: TGTGCCAGTAGTATTCCTTCGGGGTACTATGGCTACACCTTC.

Only a few counts were recorded for this clone. The chain couples TRBV7-9 to TRBJ1-2; possibly TRBD1 for D (6 bases). The CDR3 contains 13 residues. The germline gives CDR1 SEHNR, CDR2 FQNEAQ (reference sequence). V was clipped by 10 bases and J by 2 bases, with 14 bases between them. The CDR3 is CATMEGGNYGYTF. The CDR3 region has the DNA TGTGCCACCATGGAGGGGGGGAACTATGGCTACACCTTC.

The V and J genes are TRBV7-8 and TRBJ2-3; D may be TRBD2 (5 bases). V shed 8 bases and J shed 1 base, with 13 bases lying between them. There are 14 residues in the CDR3. Germline V CDR1 and CDR2: SGHVS, FQNEAQ. The CDR3 DNA reads as TGTGCCAGCGGCCTAGGCGGGCGCACAGATACGCAGTATTTT. Its protein product is CASGLGGRTDTQYF. The full variable domain, in which reference TRBV7-8 and TRBJ2-3 provide the parts outside the CDR3, is GAGVSQSPRYKVAKRGQDVALRCDPISGHVSLFWYQQALGQGPEFLTYFQNEAQLDKSGLPSDRFFAERPEGSVSTLKIQRTQQEDSAVYLCASGLGGRTDTQYFGPGTRLTVL.

This clone was observed a single time. The rearrangement joins TRBV5-4 to TRBJ1-1; D gene ambiguous. V was pared by 2 bases and J by 4 bases, with 9 bases between. Germline V gene lookup returns CDR1 SGHNT and CDR2 YYREEE (reference sequence). The CDR3 covers 13 residues. The chain's CDR3 is CASSFSGSTEAFF. CDR3 DNA sequence: TGTGCCAGCAGCTTTTCCGGGAGCACTGAAGCTTTCTTT.

This clone was observed once. The V and J genes are TRBV5-1 and TRBJ2-7; no clear D gene. Germline assignment: CDR1 SGHRS and CDR2 YFSETQ. This CDR3 comprises 14 residues. Trimming shortened V by 2 bases and J by 2 bases, and 11 bases separated the two germline ends. This CDR3 reads CASSLLTPPYEQYF. DNA for the CDR3: TGCGCCAGCAGCTTATTGACACCCCCCTACGAGCAGTACTTC.

V usage is TRBV10-3 and J usage is TRBJ1-2; tentatively, D is TRBD1 (6 bases). Trimming took 7 bases from V and 2 from J, leaving 8 bases between them. This CDR3 region has 12 residues. CDR1 and CDR2 (germline): ENHRY, SYGVKD. For the CDR3, the DNA is TGTGCCATCAAAAGGGGGAACTATGGCTACACCTTC. Its translation: CAIKRGNYGYTF.

The V gene is TRBV7-6, the J gene TRBJ2-3; 7 bases are a match to TRBD2. Germline CDR1 is SGHVS and CDR2 is FNYEAQ. This CDR3 has 17 amino acids. With 4 bases clipped from V and 0 bases from J, the junction kept 10 bases outside the gene matches. The CDR3 DNA reads as TGTGCCAGCAGCTCGTTGCCAGGCGGGGGAAGCACAGATACGCAGTATTTT. Protein product: CASSSLPGGGSTDTQYF. Full variable domain (missing parts from reference TRBV7-6 and TRBJ2-3): GAGVSQSPRYKVTKRGQDVALRCDPISGHVSLYWYRQALGQGPEFLTYFNYEAQQDKSGLPNDRFSAERPEGSISTLTIQRTEQRDSAMYRCASSSLPGGGSTDTQYFGPGTRLTVL.

CDR3: CASSPAETQYF. The CDR3 DNA reads as TGTGCCAGCTCACCAGCGGAGACCCAGTACTTC. The chain employs TRBV18 and TRBJ2-5; D is undetermined. Trimming left V 2 bases short and J 5 bases short, with 3 bases between. Germline V CDR1 and CDR2: KGHSH, LQKENI. The CDR3 has 11 amino acids.

This clone has a single count. This chain connects TRBV19 to TRBJ1-2; tentatively, D is TRBD1 (6 bases). The germline V and J ends were trimmed by 7 bases and 1 base, with 22 bases remaining between them. Germline-derived CDR1 and CDR2 are LNHDA and SQIVND (reference sequence). The CDR3 runs 17 residues. The CDR3 loop is CASNRGQGPTINYGYTF. CDR3 nucleotides: TGTGCCAGTAATCGCGGGCAGGGGCCCACCATTAACTATGGCTACACCTTC.

The chain carries TRBV7-3 and TRBJ2-2; 7 bases map to TRBD1. J lost 5 bases, V lost 1 base, and 13 bases had no gene match. Germline lookup yields CDR1 SGHTA and CDR2 FQGTGA. CDR3 length: 18 amino acids. This chain's CDR3 is CASSLNARQGGTTGELFF. The CDR3 DNA is TGTGCCAGCAGCTTAAACGCTCGACAGGGTGGGACAACCGGGGAGCTGTTTTTT.

The genes are TRBV5-8 and TRBJ2-5; TRBD2 might be the D (6 bases). Germline CDR1 and CDR2: SGHTS and YDEGEE. Trimming stripped 2 bases from V and 9 bases from J, with 14 bases between. The CDR3 covers 13 residues. CDR3 DNA: TGTGCCAGCAGCTTCGCGGGACTCTCAGCCCAGTACTTC. Translating it yields CASSFAGLSAQYF.

The chain is built from TRBV30 and TRBJ1-2, with D uncertain. Germline CDR1 GTSNPN, CDR2 SVGIG (reference sequence). With 1 base removed from V and 0 bases from J, the gap between germline ends came to 15 bases. The CDR3 sequence is 16 residues long. The CDR3 loop is CAWSEERAFSNYGYTF. The DNA for the CDR3 is TGTGCCTGGAGTGAGGAGAGAGCCTTTTCTAACTATGGCTACACCTTC.